This T cell receptor beta chain was obtained from a study of blood T cell repertoires in COVID-19. Overall study context: The United States, Italy and Spain provided the acute and convalescent COVID-19 samples.

Losses at the gene ends were 3 bases for V and 5 bases for J; bases not matched to a gene: 4. The CDR3 consists of 15 residues. CDR1 and CDR2 from the germline V gene are MGHRA and YSYEKL. Profiling relied on immunoSEQ multiplex PCR, and the TCRdb table lists in-frame clones only, not all of them. The repertoire holds about 84,000 clones, approximately 86% seen once, with 0.95% to 1.5% in the top ten. The V call is TRBV4-1, the J call TRBJ1-5, with TRBD1 matching 10 bases. This TCR derives from a man older than 75 with active or convalescent COVID-19. The sequencing input was peripheral blood. This CDR3 is CASSQTTGGYQPQHF. CDR3 DNA: TGCGCCAGCAGCCAGACGACAGGGGGCTATCAGCCCCAGCATTTT.